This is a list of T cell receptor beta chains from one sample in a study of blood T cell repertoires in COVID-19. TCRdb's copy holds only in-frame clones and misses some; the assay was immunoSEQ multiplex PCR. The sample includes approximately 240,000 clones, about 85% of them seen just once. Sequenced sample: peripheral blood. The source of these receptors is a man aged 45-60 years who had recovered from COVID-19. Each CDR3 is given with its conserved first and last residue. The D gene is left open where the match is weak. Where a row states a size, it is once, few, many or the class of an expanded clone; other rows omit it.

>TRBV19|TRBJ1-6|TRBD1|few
TGTGCCAGTAGTATAGGAGGACAGGGGTACTCACCCCTCCACTTT
CASSIGGQGYSPLHF
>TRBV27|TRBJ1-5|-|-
TGTGCCAGCAGTCCCTCAGGGAATCAGCCCCAGCATTTT
CASSPSGNQPQHF
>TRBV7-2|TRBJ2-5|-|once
TGTGCCAGCAGCTTAGTTAGGGGTCAAGAGACCCAGTACTTC
CASSLVRGQETQYF
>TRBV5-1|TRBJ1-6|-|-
TGCGCCAGCAGCTTTGGCATCAGGGGTTCCTATAATTCACCCCTCCACTTT
CASSFGIRGSYNSPLHF
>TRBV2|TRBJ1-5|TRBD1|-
TGTGCCAGCAGTGCCTCCGGGACAGGGTATAGCAATCAGCCCCAGCATTTT
CASSASGTGYSNQPQHF
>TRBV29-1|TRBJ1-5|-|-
TGCAGCGTTGAAGTGGGAGGGAACCAGCCCCAGCATTTT
CSVEVGGNQPQHF
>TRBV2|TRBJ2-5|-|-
TGTGCCAGCACCCCGGCGAGGGCGGGGACCCAGTACTTC
CASTPARAGTQYF
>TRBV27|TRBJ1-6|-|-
TGTGCCAGCAGTCTTCTTAATTCACCCCTCCACTTT
CASSLLNSPLHF
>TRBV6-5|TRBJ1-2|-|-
TGTGCCAGCGGACGTAGAGGGCTTTATGGCTACACCTTC
CASGRRGLYGYTF
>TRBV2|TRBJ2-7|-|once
TGTGCCAGCAGCGGGTTTTACCCCCGGGAATACGAGCAGTACTTC
CASSGFYPREYEQYF
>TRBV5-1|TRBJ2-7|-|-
TGCGCCAGCAGCCCTGGGGCGGGATGGGGTCAGGAGCAGTACTTC
CASSPGAGWGQEQYF
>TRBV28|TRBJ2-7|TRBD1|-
TGTGCCAGCAGTTTAATCGGGACAGTTTCCTACGAGCAGTACTTC
CASSLIGTVSYEQYF
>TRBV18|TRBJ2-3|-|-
TGTGCCAGCTCACCATTAATCACAGATACGCAGTATTTT
CASSPLITDTQYF